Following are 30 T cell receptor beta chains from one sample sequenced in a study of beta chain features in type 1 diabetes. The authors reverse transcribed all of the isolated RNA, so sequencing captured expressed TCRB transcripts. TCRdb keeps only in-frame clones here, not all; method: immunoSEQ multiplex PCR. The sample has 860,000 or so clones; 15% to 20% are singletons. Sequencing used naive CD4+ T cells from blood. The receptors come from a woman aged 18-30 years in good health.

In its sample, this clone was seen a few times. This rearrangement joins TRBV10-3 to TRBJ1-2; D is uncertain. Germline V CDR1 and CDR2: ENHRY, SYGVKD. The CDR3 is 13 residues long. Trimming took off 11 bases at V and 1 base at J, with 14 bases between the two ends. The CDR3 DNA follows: TGTGCCTGCGAGGGCGATAATAACTATGGCTACACCTTC. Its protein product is CACEGDNNYGYTF.

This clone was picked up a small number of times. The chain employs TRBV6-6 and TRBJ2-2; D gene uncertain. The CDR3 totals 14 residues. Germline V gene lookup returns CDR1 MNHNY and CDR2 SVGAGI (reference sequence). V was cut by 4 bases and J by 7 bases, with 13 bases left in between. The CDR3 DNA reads TGTGCCAGCAGTTTTCGGCCCGTCGGCGGGGAGCTGTTTTTT. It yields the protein CASSFRPVGGELFF.

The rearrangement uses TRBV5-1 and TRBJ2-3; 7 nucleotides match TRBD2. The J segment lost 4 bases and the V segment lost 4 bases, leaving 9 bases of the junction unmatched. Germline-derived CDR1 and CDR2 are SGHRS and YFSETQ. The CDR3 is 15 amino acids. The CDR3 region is CASSPGSAGADTQYF. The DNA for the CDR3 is TGCGCCAGCAGCCCTGGTTCCGCGGGGGCAGATACGCAGTATTTT.

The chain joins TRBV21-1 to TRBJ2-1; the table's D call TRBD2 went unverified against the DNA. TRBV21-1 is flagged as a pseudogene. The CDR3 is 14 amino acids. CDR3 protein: CASSHGTLRNEQFF. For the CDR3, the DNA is TGTGCCAGCAGCCATGGGACTCTTCGGAATGAGCAGTTCTTC.

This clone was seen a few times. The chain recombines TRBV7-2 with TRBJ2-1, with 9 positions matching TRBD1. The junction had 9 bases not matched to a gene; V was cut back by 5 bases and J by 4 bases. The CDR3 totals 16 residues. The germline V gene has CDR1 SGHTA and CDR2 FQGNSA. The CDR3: CASSGYRGRGYNEQFF. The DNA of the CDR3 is TGTGCCAGCAGCGGTTACAGGGGGCGCGGATACAATGAGCAGTTCTTC.

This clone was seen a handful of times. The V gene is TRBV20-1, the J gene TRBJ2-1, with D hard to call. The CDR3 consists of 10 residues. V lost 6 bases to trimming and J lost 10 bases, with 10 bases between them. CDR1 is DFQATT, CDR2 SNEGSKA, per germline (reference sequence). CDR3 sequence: CSATMLEQFF. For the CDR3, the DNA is TGCAGTGCCACGATGTTGGAGCAGTTCTTC.

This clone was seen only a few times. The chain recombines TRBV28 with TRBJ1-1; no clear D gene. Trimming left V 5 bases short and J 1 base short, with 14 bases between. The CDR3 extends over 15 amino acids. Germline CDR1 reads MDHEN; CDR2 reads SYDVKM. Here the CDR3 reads CASSLNLGRNTEAFF. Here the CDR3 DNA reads TGTGCCAGCAGTCTCAATTTGGGCAGGAACACTGAAGCTTTCTTT.

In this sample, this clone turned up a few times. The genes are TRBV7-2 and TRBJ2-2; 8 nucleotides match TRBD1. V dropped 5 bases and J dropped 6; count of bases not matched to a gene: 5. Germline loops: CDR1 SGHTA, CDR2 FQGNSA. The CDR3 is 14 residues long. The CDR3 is CASSRQGTAGELFF. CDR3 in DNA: TGTGCCAGCAGCCGACAGGGGACGGCCGGGGAGCTGTTTTTT.

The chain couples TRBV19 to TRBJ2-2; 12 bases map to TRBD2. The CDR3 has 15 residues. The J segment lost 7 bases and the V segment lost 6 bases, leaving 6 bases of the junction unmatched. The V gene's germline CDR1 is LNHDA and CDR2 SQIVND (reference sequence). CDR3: CASSRLAGEIGELFF. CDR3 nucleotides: TGTGCCAGTAGCCGACTAGCGGGAGAAATCGGGGAGCTGTTTTTT.

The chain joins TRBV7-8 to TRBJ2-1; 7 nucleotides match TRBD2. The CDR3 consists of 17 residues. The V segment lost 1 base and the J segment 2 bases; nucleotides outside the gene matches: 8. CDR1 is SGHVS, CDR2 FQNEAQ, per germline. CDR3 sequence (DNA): TGTGCCAGCAGCTTAGGAGGCGGGAGCGACCCCTACAATGAGCAGTTCTTC. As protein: CASSLGGGSDPYNEQFF.

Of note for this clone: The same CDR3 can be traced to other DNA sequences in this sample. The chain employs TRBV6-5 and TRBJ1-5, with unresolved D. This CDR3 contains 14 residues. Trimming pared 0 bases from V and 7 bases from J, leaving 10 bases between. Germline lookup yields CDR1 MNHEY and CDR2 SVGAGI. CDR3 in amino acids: CASSYSTSGQPQHF. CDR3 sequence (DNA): TGTGCCAGCAGTTACTCAACGTCTGGCCAGCCCCAGCATTTT.

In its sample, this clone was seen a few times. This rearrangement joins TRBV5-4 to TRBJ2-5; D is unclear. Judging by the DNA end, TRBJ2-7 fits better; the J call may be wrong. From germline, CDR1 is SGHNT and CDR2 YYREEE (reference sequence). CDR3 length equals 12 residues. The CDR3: CASSLRDYEQYF. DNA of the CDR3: TGTGCCAGCAGCTTGAGGGACTACGAGCAGTACTTC.

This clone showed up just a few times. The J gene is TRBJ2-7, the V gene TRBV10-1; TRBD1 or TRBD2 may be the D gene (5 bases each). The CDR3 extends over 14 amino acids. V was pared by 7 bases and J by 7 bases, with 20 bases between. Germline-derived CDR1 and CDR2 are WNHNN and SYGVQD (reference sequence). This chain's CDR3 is CASIFWDGYEEQYF. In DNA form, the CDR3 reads TGCGCCAGCATTTTTTGGGACGGCTACGAGGAGCAGTACTTC.

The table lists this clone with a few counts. CDR3 coding DNA: TGTGCCAGCAGCTTACGCGTAGCGGTGGGGATGAACACTGAAGCTTTCTTT. Residues: CASSLRVAVGMNTEAFF. This chain joins TRBV7-9 and TRBJ1-1; D remains ambiguous. Germline lookup yields CDR1 SEHNR and CDR2 FQNEAQ (reference sequence). V was pared by 2 bases and J by 0 bases, with 16 bases between. The CDR3 has 17 residues.

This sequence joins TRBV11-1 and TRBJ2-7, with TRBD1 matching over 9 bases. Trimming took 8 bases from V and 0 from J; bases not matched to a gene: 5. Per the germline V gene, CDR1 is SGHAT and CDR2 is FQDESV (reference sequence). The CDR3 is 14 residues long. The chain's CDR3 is CASHAGQGSYEQYF. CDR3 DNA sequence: TGTGCCAGCCACGCGGGACAGGGCTCCTACGAGCAGTACTTC.

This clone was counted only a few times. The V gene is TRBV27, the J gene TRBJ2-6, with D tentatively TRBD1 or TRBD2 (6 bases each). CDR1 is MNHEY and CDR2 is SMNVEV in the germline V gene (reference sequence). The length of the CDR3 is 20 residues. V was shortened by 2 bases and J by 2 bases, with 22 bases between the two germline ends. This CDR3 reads CASSLRGDRSIDPGANVLTF. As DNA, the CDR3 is TGTGCCAGCAGTTTAAGGGGGGATCGTTCTATAGACCCTGGGGCCAACGTCCTGACTTTC.

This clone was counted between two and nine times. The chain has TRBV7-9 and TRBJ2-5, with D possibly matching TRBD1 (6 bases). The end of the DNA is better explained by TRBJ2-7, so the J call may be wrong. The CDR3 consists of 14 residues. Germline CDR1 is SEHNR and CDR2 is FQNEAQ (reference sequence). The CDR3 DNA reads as TGTGCCAGCAGCTTAGAGGGGACATTCTACGAGCAGTACTTC. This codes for CASSLEGTFYEQYF.

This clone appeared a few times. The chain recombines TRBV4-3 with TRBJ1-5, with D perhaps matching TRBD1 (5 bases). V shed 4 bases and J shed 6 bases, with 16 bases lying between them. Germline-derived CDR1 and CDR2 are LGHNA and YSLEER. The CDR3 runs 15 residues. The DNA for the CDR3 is TGCGCCAGCAGCCCCTGGGTAGGGGATGGTCAGCCCCAGCATTTT. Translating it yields CASSPWVGDGQPQHF.

DNA for the CDR3: TGCAGCGTTGAAGGTCAATTCGGGACAGGGAGGGTGTACGAGCAGTACTTC. It encodes CSVEGQFGTGRVYEQYF. The chain joins TRBV29-1 to TRBJ2-7; 9 bases line up with TRBD1. Germline values: CDR1 SQVTM, CDR2 ANQGSEA. This CDR3 region has 17 residues. With V trimmed by 1 base and J by 4 bases, 14 bases remained unmatched.

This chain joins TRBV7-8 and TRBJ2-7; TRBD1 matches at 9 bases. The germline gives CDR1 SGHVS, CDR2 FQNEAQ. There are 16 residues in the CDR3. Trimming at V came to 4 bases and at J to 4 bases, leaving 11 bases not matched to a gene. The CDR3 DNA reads TGTGCCAGCAGCTCACACCCGGGACAGGGAGGGTACGAGCAGTACTTC. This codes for CASSSHPGQGGYEQYF.

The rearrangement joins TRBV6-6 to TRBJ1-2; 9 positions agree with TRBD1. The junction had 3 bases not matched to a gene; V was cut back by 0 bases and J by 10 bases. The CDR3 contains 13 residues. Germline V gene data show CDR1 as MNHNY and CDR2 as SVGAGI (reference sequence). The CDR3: CASSYSTGGAYTF. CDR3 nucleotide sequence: TGTGCCAGCAGTTACTCGACAGGGGGTGCCTACACCTTC.

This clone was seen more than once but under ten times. CDR3 DNA sequence: TGTGCCAGCAGCTCCAGGGGGTTCGCCTACAATGAGCAGTTCTTC. Protein: CASSSRGFAYNEQFF. J is TRBJ2-1 and V is TRBV7-9; 7 positions match TRBD1. Germline CDR1 is SEHNR and CDR2 is FQNEAQ (reference sequence). The CDR3 totals 15 residues. Trimming cost V 4 bases and J 2 bases; bases outside gene matches: 5.

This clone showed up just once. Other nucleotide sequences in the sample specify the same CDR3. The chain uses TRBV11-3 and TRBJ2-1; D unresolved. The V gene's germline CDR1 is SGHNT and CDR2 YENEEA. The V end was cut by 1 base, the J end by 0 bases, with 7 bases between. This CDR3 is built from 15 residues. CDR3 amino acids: CASSLGTSSYNEQFF. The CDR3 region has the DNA TGTGCCAGCAGCTTAGGCACAAGCTCCTACAATGAGCAGTTCTTC. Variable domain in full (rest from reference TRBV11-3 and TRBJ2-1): EAGVVQSPRYKIIEKKQPVAFWCNPISGHNTLYWYLQNLGQGPELLIRYENEEAVDDSQLPKDRFSAERLKGVDSTLKIQPAELGDSAVYLCASSLGTSSYNEQFFGPGTRLTVL.

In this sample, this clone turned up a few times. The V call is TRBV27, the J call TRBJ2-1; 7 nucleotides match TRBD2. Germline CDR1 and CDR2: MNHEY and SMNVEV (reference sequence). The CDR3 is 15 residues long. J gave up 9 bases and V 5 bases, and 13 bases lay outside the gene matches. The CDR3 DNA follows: TGTGCCAGCAGTCCTCCTAGCGGAAGAAGAGGTGAGCAGTTCTTC. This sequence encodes CASSPPSGRRGEQFF.

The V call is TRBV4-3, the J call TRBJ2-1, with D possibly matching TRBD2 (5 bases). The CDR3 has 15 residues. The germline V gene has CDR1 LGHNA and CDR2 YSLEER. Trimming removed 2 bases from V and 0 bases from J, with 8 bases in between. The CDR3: CASSQQDSSYNEQFF. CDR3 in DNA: TGCGCCAGCAGCCAACAGGACTCCTCCTACAATGAGCAGTTCTTC.

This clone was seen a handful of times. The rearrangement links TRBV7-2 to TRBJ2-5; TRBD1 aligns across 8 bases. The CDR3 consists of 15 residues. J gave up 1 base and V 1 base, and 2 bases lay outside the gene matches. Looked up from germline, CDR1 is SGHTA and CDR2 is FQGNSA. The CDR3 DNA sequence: TGTGCCAGCAGCTTAGACAGGGGGTCCCAAGAGACCCAGTACTTC. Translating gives CASSLDRGSQETQYF. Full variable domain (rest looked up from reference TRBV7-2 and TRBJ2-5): GAGVSQSPSNKVTEKGKDVELRCDPISGHTALYWYRQSLGQGLEFLIYFQGNSAPDKSGLPSDRFSAERTGGSVSTLTIQRTQQEDSAVYLCASSLDRGSQETQYFGPGTRLLVL.

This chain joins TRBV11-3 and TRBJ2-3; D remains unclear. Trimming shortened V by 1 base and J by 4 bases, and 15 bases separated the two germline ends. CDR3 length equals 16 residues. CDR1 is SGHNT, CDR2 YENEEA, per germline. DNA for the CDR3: TGTGCCAGCAGCTTAGGGACGGATGTTAGTGCAGATACGCAGTATTTT. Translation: CASSLGTDVSADTQYF.

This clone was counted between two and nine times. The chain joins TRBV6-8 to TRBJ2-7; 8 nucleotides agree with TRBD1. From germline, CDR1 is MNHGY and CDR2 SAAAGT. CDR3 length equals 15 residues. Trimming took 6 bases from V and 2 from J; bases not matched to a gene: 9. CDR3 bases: TGTGCCAGCAGGCCTGGACAGGGCATAGCCTACGAGCAGTACTTC. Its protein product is CASRPGQGIAYEQYF.

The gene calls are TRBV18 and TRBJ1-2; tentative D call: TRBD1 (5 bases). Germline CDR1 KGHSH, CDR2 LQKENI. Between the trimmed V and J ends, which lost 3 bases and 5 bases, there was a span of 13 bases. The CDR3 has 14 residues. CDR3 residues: CASSPLGVGYGYTF. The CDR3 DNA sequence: TGTGCCAGCTCACCTCTGGGGGTCGGGTATGGCTACACCTTC.

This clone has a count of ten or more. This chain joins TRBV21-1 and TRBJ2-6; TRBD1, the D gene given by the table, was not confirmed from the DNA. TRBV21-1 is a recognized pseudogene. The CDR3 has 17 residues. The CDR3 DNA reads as TGTGCCAGCAGCACGCACAGGGGGCGGTCTGGGGCCAACGTCCTGACTTTC. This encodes CASSTHRGRSGANVLTF.